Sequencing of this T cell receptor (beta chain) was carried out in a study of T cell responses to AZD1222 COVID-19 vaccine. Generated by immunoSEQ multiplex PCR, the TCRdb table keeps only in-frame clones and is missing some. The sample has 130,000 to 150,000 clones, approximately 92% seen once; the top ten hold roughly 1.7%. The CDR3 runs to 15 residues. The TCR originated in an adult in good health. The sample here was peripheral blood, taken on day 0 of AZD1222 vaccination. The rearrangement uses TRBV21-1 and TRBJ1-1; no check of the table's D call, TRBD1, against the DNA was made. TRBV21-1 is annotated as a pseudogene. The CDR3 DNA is TGTGCCAGCAGCAAATCAGGGATAGGTAGGACTGAAGCTTTCTTT. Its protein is CASSKSGIGRTEAFF.